The rows below give T cell receptor beta chains drawn from one sample of a study of long-term antiretroviral therapy in people with HIV. The method was immunoSEQ multiplex PCR; TCRdb's version includes in-frame clones alone and lacks a portion of them. There are over 30,000 clones in the sample; about four fifths occur only once, and 3% to 4% lies in the top ten. The sequencing used unsorted PBMCs, collected 3 years after starting antiretroviral therapy. These receptors all come from a man aged 45-60 years with HIV. Each CDR3 is given with its conserved first and last residue. The D gene is left open where the match is weak. The size field is filled for only some rows; it gives once, few, many or a size class.

CDR3nt: TGTGCCAGCAGCTTAGGCCCGGGGATGTACCAAGAGACCCAGTACTTC
CDR3aa: CASSLGPGMYQETQYF
len: 16
abundance: NA
j_gene: TRBJ2-5
v_gene: TRBV7-9
d_gene: NA

CDR3nt: TGTGCCAGCAGGGGGCCCGGATGGGGTACGCAGTATTTT
CDR3aa: CASRGPGWGTQYF
len: 13
abundance: NA
j_gene: TRBJ2-3
v_gene: TRBV28
d_gene: NA

CDR3nt: TGCAGCGTTGGGGAAACCTGGCAGTTCTTC
CDR3aa: CSVGETWQFF
len: 10
abundance: NA
j_gene: TRBJ2-1
v_gene: TRBV29-1
d_gene: NA

CDR3nt: TGTGCCAGTAGTATAGGGACAGTTGAAGCTTTCTTT
CDR3aa: CASSIGTVEAFF
len: 12
abundance: NA
j_gene: TRBJ1-1
v_gene: TRBV19
d_gene: NA

CDR3nt: TGTGCTAGTGGTTTACAGGAAGATGGCTACACCTTC
CDR3aa: CASGLQEDGYTF
len: 12
abundance: NA
j_gene: TRBJ1-2
v_gene: TRBV12-5
d_gene: NA

CDR3nt: TGTGCCAGCAGCTTAGCGCTGAACACCGGGGAGCTGTTTTTT
CDR3aa: CASSLALNTGELFF
len: 14
abundance: NA
j_gene: TRBJ2-2
v_gene: TRBV7-9
d_gene: NA

CDR3nt: TGCGCCAGCAGCCAAGAAGGAGGGATGAGCGGGGAGCTGTTTTTT
CDR3aa: CASSQEGGMSGELFF
len: 15
abundance: NA
j_gene: TRBJ2-2
v_gene: TRBV4-3
d_gene: NA

CDR3nt: TGCAGCGTCGAGCAGACAGGGGTAGATGAAAAACTGTTTTTT
CDR3aa: CSVEQTGVDEKLFF
len: 14
abundance: NA
j_gene: TRBJ1-4
v_gene: TRBV29-1
d_gene: TRBD1

CDR3nt: TGTGCCAGCAGTCGACTAGCGGGAGGTTACAATGAGCAGTTCTTC
CDR3aa: CASSRLAGGYNEQFF
len: 15
abundance: NA
j_gene: TRBJ2-1
v_gene: TRBV28
d_gene: TRBD2

CDR3nt: TGTGCCAGCAGCCCAGTCGGGACAGGGGGCTATGGCTACACCTTC
CDR3aa: CASSPVGTGGYGYTF
len: 15
abundance: few
j_gene: TRBJ1-2
v_gene: TRBV7-9
d_gene: TRBD1

CDR3nt: TGTGCCAGCAGTTTCACCGGGACAGGGAATGGCTACACCTTC
CDR3aa: CASSFTGTGNGYTF
len: 14
abundance: NA
j_gene: TRBJ1-2
v_gene: TRBV27
d_gene: TRBD1

CDR3nt: TGCAGCGGCAAGAGTTCTGGAAACACCATATATTTT
CDR3aa: CSGKSSGNTIYF
len: 12
abundance: NA
j_gene: TRBJ1-3
v_gene: TRBV29-1
d_gene: NA

CDR3nt: TGTGCCAGCAGTTTCCGGGACGGATACACCGGGGAGCTGTTTTTT
CDR3aa: CASSFRDGYTGELFF
len: 15
abundance: NA
j_gene: TRBJ2-2
v_gene: TRBV28
d_gene: NA

CDR3nt: TGCGCCAGCAGCTCACAGCAAGAGACCCAGTACTTC
CDR3aa: CASSSQQETQYF
len: 12
abundance: NA
j_gene: TRBJ2-5
v_gene: TRBV5-1
d_gene: NA

CDR3nt: TGCAGCGTTGAAAGGGGGGGGGTGAACACTGAAGCTTTCTTT
CDR3aa: CSVERGGVNTEAFF
len: 14
abundance: NA
j_gene: TRBJ1-1
v_gene: TRBV29-1
d_gene: NA

CDR3nt: TGCGCCAGCAGCCAAGGGATAGCGGGAGGGTTAGCCAAAAACATTCAGTACTTC
CDR3aa: CASSQGIAGGLAKNIQYF
len: 18
abundance: NA
j_gene: TRBJ2-4
v_gene: TRBV4-1
d_gene: TRBD2

CDR3nt: TGCGCCAGCAGCTTGGATGTCACAAACAATGAGCAGTTCTTC
CDR3aa: CASSLDVTNNEQFF
len: 14
abundance: once
j_gene: TRBJ2-1
v_gene: TRBV5-1
d_gene: NA